This T cell receptor beta chain emerged from a study of early T cells in non-severe SARS-CoV-2 infection. TCRdb re-analysed the 5' RACE reads in MiXCR, keeping a single row per CDR3 protein. The table has some 56,000 distinct CDR3 sequences, 8% to 11% seen once. This clonotype was observed at least ten times. Its antigen remains unidentified. Trimming took 4 bases from V and 3 from J; bases not matched to a gene: 12. There are 16 residues in the CDR3. Per the germline V gene, CDR1 is SGHRS and CDR2 is YFSETQ. Study findings and constraints: CD4 and private specificities were missed by VDJdb matching, which favored anti-spike CD8 responses.

V is TRBV5-1 and J is TRBJ2-7; 8 positions match TRBD2. The sample taken for sequencing was whole blood. The receptor comes from an adult who was a healthcare worker with PCR-confirmed SARS-CoV-2 infection or an uninfected control (not recorded which). This chain's CDR3 is CASSPEAGGRFYEQYF. The CDR3, as DNA: TGCGCCAGCAGCCCCGAAGCGGGCGGGAGGTTCTACGAGCAGTACTTC.